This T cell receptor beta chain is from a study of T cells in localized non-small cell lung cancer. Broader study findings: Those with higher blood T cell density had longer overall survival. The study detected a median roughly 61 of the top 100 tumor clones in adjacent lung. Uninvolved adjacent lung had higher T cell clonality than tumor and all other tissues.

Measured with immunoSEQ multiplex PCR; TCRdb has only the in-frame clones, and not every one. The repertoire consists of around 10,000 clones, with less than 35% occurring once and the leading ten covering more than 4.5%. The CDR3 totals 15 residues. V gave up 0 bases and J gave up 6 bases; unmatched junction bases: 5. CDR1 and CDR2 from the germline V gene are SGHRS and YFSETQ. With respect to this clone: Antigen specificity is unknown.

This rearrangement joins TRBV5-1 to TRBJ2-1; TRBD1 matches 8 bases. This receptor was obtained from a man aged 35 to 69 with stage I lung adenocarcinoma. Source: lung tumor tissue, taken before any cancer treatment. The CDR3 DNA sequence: TGCGCCAGCAGCTTGGATCAGGGGGCCATCAATGAGCAGTTCTTC. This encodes CASSLDQGAINEQFF.